A single sample gave rise to the 5 T cell receptor beta chains below, sequenced in a study of CD8 T cells in ankylosing spondylitis. TCRdb ran MiXCR on the 5' RACE reads and lists one entry per CDR3 protein. This sample has about 240,000 distinct CDR3 sequences; about 11% occur once, and the top ten carry under 8%. Material for sequencing was blood, either unsorted or a sorted T cell fraction (not recorded which). The receptors shown here come from a male donor with ankylosing spondylitis or in good health (not recorded which).

Turning to this clonotype: Being one base from a much bigger clone, this may be a read error. The V call is TRBV4-2, the J call TRBJ2-7; no clear D. In germline, CDR1 is LGHNA, CDR2 YNFKEQ. This CDR3 region has 12 residues. CDR3 loop: CVSSQDTSEQYF. For the CDR3, the DNA is TGTGTCAGCAGCCAAGATACAAGCGAGCAGTACTTC.

The chain carries TRBV15 and TRBJ2-2; D ambiguous. The germline CDR1 and CDR2 sequences are LNHNV and YYDKDF (reference sequence). The CDR3 extends over 17 amino acids. V was pared by 0 bases and J by 0 bases, with 11 bases between. This CDR3 reads CATSRDGVESNTGELFF. In DNA, the CDR3 is TGTGCCACCAGCAGAGATGGGGTAGAGTCGAACACCGGGGAGCTGTTTTTT.

This clonotype has a handful of counts. The chain carries TRBV3-1 and TRBJ2-3, with D perhaps matching TRBD2 (5 bases). Trimming cost V 1 base and J 5 bases, with 13 bases left between them. From germline, CDR1 is LGHDT and CDR2 YNNKEL (reference sequence). The CDR3 length is 15 residues. CDR3 amino acids: CASSQATTWGDTQYF. The CDR3 region has the DNA TGTGCCAGCAGCCAAGCGACTACCTGGGGAGATACGCAGTATTTT.

About this clonotype itself: The junction does not match germline at one end; this may be a read error. The chain couples TRBV6-6 to TRBJ2-7; D might be TRBD2 (7 bases). This CDR3 is 8 amino acids long. CDR1 MNHNY and CDR2 SVGAGI come from the germline V gene (reference sequence). The DNA of the CDR3 is TGTGCCAGGGGGAGGGGGGACTTC. This translates into CARGRGDF.

This clonotype came up many times. The CDR3 sequence: CASSPSSGDSSYEQYF. CDR3 nucleotides: TGTGCCAGCAGTCCATCTAGCGGGGACAGCTCCTACGAGCAGTACTTC. J is TRBJ2-7 and V is TRBV6-6, with TRBD2 matching 9 bases. The CDR3 has 16 residues. The germline gives CDR1 MNHNY, CDR2 SVGAGI (reference sequence). After removal of 5 bases from V and 0 bases from J, the junction contained 8 bases not matched to a gene.